This TCR beta chain comes out of a study of T cell changes during pregnancy in multiple sclerosis. Trimming stripped 1 base from V and 4 bases from J, with 13 bases between. CDR3 size: 15 residues. Germline V gives CDR1 MNHEY, CDR2 SVGAGI. This clone has a handful of counts. Libraries were prepared by immunoSEQ multiplex PCR; TCRdb keeps only in-frame clonotypes and omits some of them. Of tens of thousands of clones in the sample, 75% to 95% were seen once. The clonotype comes from a female donor with multiple sclerosis, enrolled in a pregnancy study. The V gene is TRBV6-5, the J gene TRBJ1-1, with D possibly being TRBD1 (6 bases). The input for sequencing was peripheral blood, taken before pregnancy. Here the CDR3 reads CASSYFAGAVTEAFF. CDR3 bases: TGTGCCAGCAGTTACTTCGCAGGGGCGGTCACTGAAGCTTTCTTT.